These 6 T cell receptor beta chains originate from one sample sequenced in a study of shared clonotypes between healthy human individuals. The data were produced by immunoSEQ multiplex PCR, yet TCRdb's version contains in-frame clones alone and is incomplete. This sample has roughly 76,000 clones, with about 61% found just once. Sample: memory CD8+ T cells sorted from blood. Subset indicated: CD45RO+ cells pooled with CCR7-negative TemRA cells. The receptors originated from a man aged 30 to 39 in good health.

Only one count was recorded for this clone. This chain uses TRBV19 with TRBJ1-1; TRBD1 matches 11 bases. Germline V gene sequence: CDR1 LNHDA, CDR2 SQIVND (reference sequence). J was trimmed by 1 base and V by 3 bases; bases with no gene match: 1. The length of the CDR3 is 15 residues. CDR3 nucleotide sequence: TGTGCCAGTAGTATTGGGACAGGGGGGAACACTGAAGCTTTCTTT. It yields the protein CASSIGTGGNTEAFF. The full variable domain, in which reference TRBV19 and TRBJ1-1 provide the parts outside the CDR3, is DGGITQSPKYLFRKEGQNVTLSCEQNLNHDAMYWYRQDPGQGLRLIYYSQIVNDFQKGDIAEGYSVSREKKESFPLTVTSAQKNPTAFYLCASSIGTGGNTEAFFGQGTRLTVV.

The chain uses TRBV7-4 and TRBJ1-1; D gene ambiguous. Per the germline V gene, CDR1 is SGHVT and CDR2 is SQSDAQ. This CDR3 comprises 12 residues. Trimming removed 1 base at V and 4 bases at J, with 4 bases between. The CDR3 spells CASSLGVTEAFF. The CDR3 nucleotides are TGTGCCAGCAGCTTAGGCGTCACTGAAGCTTTCTTT. The full variable domain, with the rest looked up from reference TRBV7-4 and TRBJ1-1, is GAGVSQSPRYKVAKRGRDVALRCDSISGHVTLYWYRQTLGQGSEVLTYSQSDAQRDKSGRPSGRFSAERPERSVSTLKIQRTEQGDSAVYLCASSLGVTEAFFGQGTRLTVV.

The gene calls are TRBV10-3 and TRBJ2-7, with 7 bases aligning to TRBD1. CDR3 size: 17 residues. The germline CDR1 and CDR2 sequences are ENHRY and SYGVKD. Trimming at V came to 0 bases and at J to 6 bases, leaving 14 bases not matched to a gene. The CDR3 region is CAISESIGGNLIGEQYF. The DNA for the CDR3 is TGTGCCATCAGTGAGTCGATAGGGGGCAACCTCATTGGCGAGCAGTACTTC.

The chain couples TRBV30 to TRBJ2-5; D might be TRBD2 (6 bases). V lost 4 bases and J lost 2, with 14 bases in between. Germline assignment: CDR1 GTSNPN and CDR2 SVGIG (reference sequence). The CDR3 extends over 14 amino acids. CDR3 in DNA: TGTGCCTGGATTGGGAGGACTGATCAAGAGACCCAGTACTTC. Its translation: CAWIGRTDQETQYF.

This clone was counted only a few times. The rearrangement links TRBV6-1 to TRBJ2-7, with a possible D match to TRBD1 (6 bases). This CDR3 region has 17 residues. The germline CDR1 and CDR2 sequences are MNHNS and SASEGT. Trimming took off 4 bases at V and 5 bases at J, with 24 bases between the two ends. This CDR3 is CASSGPQTRGPTNEQYF. The DNA of the CDR3 is TGTGCCAGCAGTGGGCCCCAAACCAGGGGACCCACCAACGAGCAGTACTTC.

J is TRBJ2-5 and V is TRBV7-9; 7 bases are a match to TRBD2. V lost 7 bases to trimming and J lost 5 bases; unmatched junction nucleotides: 4. CDR3 length: 12 residues. The germline gives CDR1 SEHNR, CDR2 FQNEAQ (reference sequence). CDR3 amino acids: CASTPTSETQYF. The CDR3 coding sequence is TGTGCCAGCACCCCGACTAGCGAGACCCAGTACTTC.